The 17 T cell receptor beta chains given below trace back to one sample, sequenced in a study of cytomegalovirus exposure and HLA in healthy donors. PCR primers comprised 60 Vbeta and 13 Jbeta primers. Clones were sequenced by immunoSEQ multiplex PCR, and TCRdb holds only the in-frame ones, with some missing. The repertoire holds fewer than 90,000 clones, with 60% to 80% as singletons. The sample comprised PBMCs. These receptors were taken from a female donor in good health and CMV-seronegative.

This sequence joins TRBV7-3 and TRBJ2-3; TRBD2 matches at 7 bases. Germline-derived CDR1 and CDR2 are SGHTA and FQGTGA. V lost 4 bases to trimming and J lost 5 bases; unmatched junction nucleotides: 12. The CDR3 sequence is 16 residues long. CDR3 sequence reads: CASSSVRGGGVDTQYF. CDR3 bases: TGTGCCAGCAGCTCAGTACGGGGCGGGGGTGTAGATACGCAGTATTTT.

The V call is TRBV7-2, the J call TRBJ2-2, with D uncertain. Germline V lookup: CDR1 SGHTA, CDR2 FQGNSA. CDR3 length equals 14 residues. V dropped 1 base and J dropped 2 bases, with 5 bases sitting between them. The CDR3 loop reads CASSLGVNTGELFF. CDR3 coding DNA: TGTGCCAGCAGCTTAGGAGTCAACACCGGGGAGCTGTTTTTT. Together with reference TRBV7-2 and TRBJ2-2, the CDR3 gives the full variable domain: GAGVSQSPSNKVTEKGKDVELRCDPISGHTALYWYRQSLGQGLEFLIYFQGNSAPDKSGLPSDRFSAERTGGSVSTLTIQRTQQEDSAVYLCASSLGVNTGELFFGEGSRLTVL.

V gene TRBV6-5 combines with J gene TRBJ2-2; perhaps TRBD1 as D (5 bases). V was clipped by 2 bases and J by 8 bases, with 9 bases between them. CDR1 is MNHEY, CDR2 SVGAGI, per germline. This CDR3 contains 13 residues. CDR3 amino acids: CASSYQGKGELFF. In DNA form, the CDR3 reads TGTGCCAGCAGTTACCAGGGTAAAGGGGAGCTGTTTTTT.

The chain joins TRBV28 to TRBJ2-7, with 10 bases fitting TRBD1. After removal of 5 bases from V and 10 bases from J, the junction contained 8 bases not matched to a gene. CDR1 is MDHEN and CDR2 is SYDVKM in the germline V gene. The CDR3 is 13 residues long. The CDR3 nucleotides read TGTGCCAGCAGTGAAGACAGGGGGCGAGAACAGTACTTC. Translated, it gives CASSEDRGREQYF.

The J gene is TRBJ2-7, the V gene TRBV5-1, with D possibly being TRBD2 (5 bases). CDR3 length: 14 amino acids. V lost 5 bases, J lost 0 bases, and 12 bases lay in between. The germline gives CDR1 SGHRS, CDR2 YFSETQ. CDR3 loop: CASSHGLHSYEQYF. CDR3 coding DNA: TGCGCCAGCAGTCACGGACTCCACTCCTACGAGCAGTACTTC.

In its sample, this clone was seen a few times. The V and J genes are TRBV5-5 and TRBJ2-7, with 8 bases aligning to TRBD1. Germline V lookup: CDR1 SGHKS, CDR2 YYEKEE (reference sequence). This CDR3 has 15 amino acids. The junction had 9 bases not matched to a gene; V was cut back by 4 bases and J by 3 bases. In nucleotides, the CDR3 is TGTGCCAGCAGCCGCACTGGACAGGGAGGCTACGAGCAGTACTTC. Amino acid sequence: CASSRTGQGGYEQYF.

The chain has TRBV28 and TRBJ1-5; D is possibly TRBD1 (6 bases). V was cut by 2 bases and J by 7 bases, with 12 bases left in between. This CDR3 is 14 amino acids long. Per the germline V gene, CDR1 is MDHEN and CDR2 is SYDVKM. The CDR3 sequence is CASSLAGEGQPQHF. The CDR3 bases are TGTGCCAGCAGTTTAGCAGGGGAGGGACAGCCCCAGCATTTT.

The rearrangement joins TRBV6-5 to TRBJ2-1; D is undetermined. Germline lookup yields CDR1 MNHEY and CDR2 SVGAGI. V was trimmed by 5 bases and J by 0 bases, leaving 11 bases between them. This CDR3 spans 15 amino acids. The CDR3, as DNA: TGTGCCAGCAGTAAGACGGAGAGCTCCTACAATGAGCAGTTCTTC. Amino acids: CASSKTESSYNEQFF.

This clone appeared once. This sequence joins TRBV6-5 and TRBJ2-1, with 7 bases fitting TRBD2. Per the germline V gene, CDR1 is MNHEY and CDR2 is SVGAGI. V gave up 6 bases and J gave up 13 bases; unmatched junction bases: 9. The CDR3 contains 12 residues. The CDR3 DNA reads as TGTGCCAGCAGCTCCGGGACTACGGACCAGTTCTTC. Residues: CASSSGTTDQFF.

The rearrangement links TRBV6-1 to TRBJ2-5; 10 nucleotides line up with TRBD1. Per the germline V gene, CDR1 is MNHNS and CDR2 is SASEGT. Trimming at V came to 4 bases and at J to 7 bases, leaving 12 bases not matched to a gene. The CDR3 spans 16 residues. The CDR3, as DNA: TGTGCCAGCAGTGTTACGGGACAGGGGCTCGCCGCGACCCAGTACTTC. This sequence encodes CASSVTGQGLAATQYF.

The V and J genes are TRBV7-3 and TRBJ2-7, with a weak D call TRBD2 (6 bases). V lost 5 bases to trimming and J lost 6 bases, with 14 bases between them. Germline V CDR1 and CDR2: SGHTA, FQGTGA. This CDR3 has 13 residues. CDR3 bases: TGTGCCAGCAGCACGGGGACTTCGGGCGAGCAGTACTTC. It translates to CASSTGTSGEQYF.

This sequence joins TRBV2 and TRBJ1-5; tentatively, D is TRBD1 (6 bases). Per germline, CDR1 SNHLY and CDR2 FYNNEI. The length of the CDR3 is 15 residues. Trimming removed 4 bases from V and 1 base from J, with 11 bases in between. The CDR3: CASSVLDRSNQPQHF. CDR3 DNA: TGTGCCAGCAGTGTCCTAGACAGGAGCAATCAGCCCCAGCATTTT.

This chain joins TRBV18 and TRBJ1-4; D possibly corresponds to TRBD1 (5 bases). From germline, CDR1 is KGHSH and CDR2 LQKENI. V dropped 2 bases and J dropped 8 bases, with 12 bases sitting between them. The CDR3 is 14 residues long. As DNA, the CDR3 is TGTGCCAGCTCACCAATGGCAGGGAAAGAAAAACTGTTTTTT. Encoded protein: CASSPMAGKEKLFF.

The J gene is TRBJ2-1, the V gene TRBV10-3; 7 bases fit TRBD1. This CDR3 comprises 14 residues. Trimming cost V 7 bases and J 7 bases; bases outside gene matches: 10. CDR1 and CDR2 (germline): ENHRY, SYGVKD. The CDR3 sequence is CAITERGQMNEQFF. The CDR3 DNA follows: TGTGCCATCACGGAAAGGGGGCAGATGAATGAGCAGTTCTTC.

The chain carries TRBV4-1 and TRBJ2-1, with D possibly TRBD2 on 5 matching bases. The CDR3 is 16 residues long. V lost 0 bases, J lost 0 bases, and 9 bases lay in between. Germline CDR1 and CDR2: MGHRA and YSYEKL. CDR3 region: CASSQDSGSSYNEQFF. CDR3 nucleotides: TGCGCCAGCAGCCAAGATTCGGGGAGCTCCTACAATGAGCAGTTCTTC.

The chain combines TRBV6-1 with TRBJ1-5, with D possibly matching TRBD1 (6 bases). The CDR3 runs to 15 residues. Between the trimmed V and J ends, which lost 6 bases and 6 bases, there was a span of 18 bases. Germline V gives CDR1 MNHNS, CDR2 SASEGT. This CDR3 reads CASRTSGGAGQPQHF. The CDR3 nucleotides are TGTGCCAGCAGGACCTCGGGGGGCGCGGGTCAGCCCCAGCATTTT.

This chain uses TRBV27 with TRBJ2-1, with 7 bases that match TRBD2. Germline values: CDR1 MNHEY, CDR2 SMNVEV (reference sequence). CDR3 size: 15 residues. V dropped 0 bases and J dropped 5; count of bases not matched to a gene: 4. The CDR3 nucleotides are TGTGCCAGCAGTTTATCGCGGGGGACCCACAATGAGCAGTTCTTC. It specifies CASSLSRGTHNEQFF.